Below are 6 T cell receptor beta chains sequenced from a single sample in a study of beta chain features in type 1 diabetes. Study conclusions and caveats: Moderately but significantly shorter TCRB CDR3s were found in Type 1 diabetes patients in all four CD4+ subsets.

Every isolated RNA sample was fully reverse transcribed, so sequencing captured expressed TCRB transcripts. Here immunoSEQ multiplex PCR was the method, and the copy in TCRdb shows in-frame clones only, minus some. The top ten clones hold 0.02% to 0.025% of a sample with nearly 700,000 clones, roughly 13% of them seen once. For these TCRs, the target antigens are not known. The specimen was naive CD4+ T cells from blood. All receptors derive from a man aged 18-30 years with type 1 diabetes.

The chain links TRBV7-8 to TRBJ2-2; 7 nucleotides line up with TRBD1. The CDR3 length is 17 residues. CDR1 SGHVS and CDR2 FQNEAQ come from the germline V gene. V lost 5 bases to trimming and J lost 5 bases; unmatched junction nucleotides: 14. The chain's CDR3 is CASSLGPETGFTGELFF. The CDR3 DNA follows: TGTGCCAGCAGCCTAGGACCTGAGACAGGGTTTACCGGGGAGCTGTTTTTT.

The V call is TRBV19, the J call TRBJ1-1, with 8 bases fitting TRBD1. Germline assignment: CDR1 LNHDA and CDR2 SQIVND (reference sequence). V lost 5 bases and J lost 0; bases outside the gene matches: 5. This CDR3 has 15 amino acids. The CDR3 nucleotides read TGTGCCAGTAGTGCCAGGGACAGGCTGAACACTGAAGCTTTCTTT. Translating gives CASSARDRLNTEAFF. Filled out from reference TRBV19 and TRBJ1-1, the complete variable domain reads DGGITQSPKYLFRKEGQNVTLSCEQNLNHDAMYWYRQDPGQGLRLIYYSQIVNDFQKGDIAEGYSVSREKKESFPLTVTSAQKNPTAFYLCASSARDRLNTEAFFGQGTRLTVV.

CDR3 sequence: CARGGDSNYGYTF. In nucleotides, the CDR3 is TGTGCCAGGGGCGGGGACAGTAACTATGGCTACACCTTC. V gene TRBV7-2 combines with J gene TRBJ1-2, with 7 bases fitting TRBD1. Germline CDR1 and CDR2: SGHTA and FQGNSA. The CDR3 runs 13 residues. V dropped 9 bases and J dropped 1; count of bases not matched to a gene: 5.

This clone was picked up a small number of times. V gene TRBV4-1 combines with J gene TRBJ1-4, with 10 nucleotides matching TRBD1. CDR1 and CDR2 (germline): MGHRA, YSYEKL. The CDR3 has 15 amino acids. Trimming at V came to 4 bases and at J to 8 bases, leaving 7 bases not matched to a gene. The CDR3 protein is CASSPQDRGKEKLFF. Written as DNA, the CDR3 is TGCGCCAGCAGCCCCCAGGACAGGGGGAAGGAAAAACTGTTTTTT.

This chain joins TRBV4-2 and TRBJ2-3, with D perhaps being TRBD1 or TRBD2 (5 bases each). CDR1 is LGHNA and CDR2 is YNFKEQ in the germline V gene. This CDR3 comprises 14 residues. V lost 3 bases, J lost 3 bases, and 10 bases lay in between. CDR3 protein: CASSQGEATDTQYF. The CDR3 DNA sequence: TGTGCCAGCAGCCAGGGGGAAGCTACAGATACGCAGTATTTT.

This clone was counted a few times. This rearrangement joins TRBV19 to TRBJ1-2; D unresolved. This CDR3 region has 12 residues. V shed 7 bases and J shed 2 bases, with 8 bases lying between them. The V gene's germline CDR1 is LNHDA and CDR2 SQIVND (reference sequence). The CDR3 bases are TGTGCCAGTACCTCCCGAAACTATGGCTACACCTTC. Translated, it gives CASTSRNYGYTF.